This TCR beta chain was retrieved from a study of cytomegalovirus exposure and HLA in healthy donors. A multiplex PCR was run with 60 Vbeta primers and 13 Jbeta primers. Libraries were prepared by immunoSEQ multiplex PCR; TCRdb keeps only in-frame clonotypes and omits some of them. The sample lists some 120,000 clones; over 60% were seen once. This CDR3 is 12 amino acids long. V was clipped by 5 bases and J by 0 bases, with 4 bases between them. Looked up from germline, CDR1 is WSHSY and CDR2 is SAAADI. Specimen: PBMCs. The clonotype comes from a man aged 55 to 69 in good health and CMV-seropositive. The rearrangement links TRBV10-2 to TRBJ1-1; no reliable D call. This CDR3 reads CASSRVNTEAFF. DNA of the CDR3: TGCGCCAGCAGTCGAGTGAACACTGAAGCTTTCTTT.